This T cell receptor beta chain comes out of a study of cytomegalovirus exposure and HLA in healthy donors. On the study more broadly: Unique TCR beta sequences numbering some 110 million came from 150 million to 200 million T cells in an earlier analysis. Unique TCRs numbering approximately 80 million, obtained from HLA-typed donors, made up an early data release. Among the 350 to 500 donors who were genotyped, about 84% fell in the genetic ancestry cluster that is associated with self-reported Caucasian donors.

The J segment lost 0 bases and the V segment lost 11 bases, leaving 9 bases of the junction unmatched. Germline CDR1 SNHLY, CDR2 FYNNEI. There are 15 residues in the CDR3. At collection, donors were nominally healthy, but unrecorded immune exposures were probable. This clone was picked up one time. The PCR ran on 60 Vbeta and 13 Jbeta primers. Clones were read by immunoSEQ multiplex PCR, and TCRdb kept only the in-frame ones, dropping some. The table records more than 200,000 clones, 70% of them present only once. The source of this sequence is a middle-aged man in good health and CMV-seropositive. Material: PBMCs. This sequence joins TRBV2 and TRBJ2-3; 9 nucleotides align to TRBD2. The CDR3 region has the DNA TGTGCCTTCTTTTTAGCGGGGGTTAGCACAGATACGCAGTATTTT. Its translation: CAFFLAGVSTDTQYF.